This is a list of T cell receptor beta chains from one sample in a study of blood T cells in healthy people across ages. TCRdb passed the 5' RACE reads through MiXCR, listing each CDR3 protein once. This sample has over 950,000 distinct CDR3 sequences, with about 51% found just once. The sequencing input was blood. These receptors were obtained from a woman in her sixties or seventies in good health. Each CDR3 is given with its conserved first and last residue. Fields, in order: clone size, J gene, D gene, V gene, CDR3 DNA, CDR3 protein. D genes are given only for firm matches. For some rows the clone size is stated as once, few or many, or as a class when expanded; others skip it.

clone_size: NA
j_call: TRBJ2-7
d_call: NA
v_call: TRBV9
cdr3_nt: TGTGCCAGCAGCGTAGCTCTCCCCTCCCACGAGCAGTACTTC
cdr3_aa: CASSVALPSHEQYF

clone_size: NA
j_call: TRBJ2-7
d_call: TRBD1
v_call: TRBV6-5
cdr3_nt: TGTGCCAGCAGACCCGACAGGGCGTCGGGTGAGCAGTACTTC
cdr3_aa: CASRPDRASGEQYF

clone_size: NA
j_call: TRBJ1-1
d_call: NA
v_call: TRBV14
cdr3_nt: TGTGCCAGCAGCAAACATTTCATTGGCGGAACTGAAGCTTTCTTT
cdr3_aa: CASSKHFIGGTEAFF

clone_size: few
j_call: TRBJ2-3
d_call: NA
v_call: TRBV3-1
cdr3_nt: TGTGCCAGCAGCGGAAGATACGCTGGGGATACGCAGTATTTT
cdr3_aa: CASSGRYAGDTQYF

clone_size: once
j_call: TRBJ2-7
d_call: NA
v_call: TRBV20-1
cdr3_nt: TGCAGTGCTGGTAAATTAGACTACGAGCAGTACTTC
cdr3_aa: CSAGKLDYEQYF

clone_size: NA
j_call: TRBJ2-7
d_call: NA
v_call: TRBV20-1
cdr3_nt: TGCAGTGCTAGGGGGCAAGGCGGAGGGTTATACGAGCAGTACTTC
cdr3_aa: CSARGQGGGLYEQYF

clone_size: NA
j_call: TRBJ2-1
d_call: NA
v_call: TRBV20-1
cdr3_nt: TGCAGTGCTAGATCCCCGGACCTATACAATGAGCAGTTCTTC
cdr3_aa: CSARSPDLYNEQFF

clone_size: NA
j_call: TRBJ2-7
d_call: TRBD2
v_call: TRBV4-3
cdr3_nt: TGCGCCAGCAGCCAAGTGGGACTACCCCCCAACGAGCAGTACTTC
cdr3_aa: CASSQVGLPPNEQYF

clone_size: NA
j_call: TRBJ2-1
d_call: NA
v_call: TRBV27
cdr3_nt: TGTGCCAGCAGTTGGGGGAAAAACAATGAGCAGTTCTTC
cdr3_aa: CASSWGKNNEQFF

clone_size: NA
j_call: TRBJ2-5
d_call: NA
v_call: TRBV2
cdr3_nt: TGTGCCAGCAGTGAAGGGAATAGCCTTCTGTACTTC
cdr3_aa: CASSEGNSLLYF

clone_size: NA
j_call: TRBJ2-1
d_call: NA
v_call: TRBV15
cdr3_nt: TGTGCCACCAGCAGAGATCGGGCGGGAAGGGAGTTCTTC
cdr3_aa: CATSRDRAGREFF

clone_size: NA
j_call: TRBJ2-7
d_call: TRBD1
v_call: TRBV15
cdr3_nt: TGTGCCACCAGCGGTGGGACAGAAGGCGAGCAGTACTTC
cdr3_aa: CATSGGTEGEQYF

clone_size: NA
j_call: TRBJ2-4
d_call: TRBD2
v_call: TRBV20-1
cdr3_nt: TGCAGTGCTAGTCGGGAGGGTAAAAACATTCAGTACTTC
cdr3_aa: CSASREGKNIQYF

clone_size: few
j_call: TRBJ1-5
d_call: NA
v_call: TRBV15
cdr3_nt: TGTGCCACCAGGGACCCTAGGGTAGTCAATCAGCCCCAGCATTTT
cdr3_aa: CATRDPRVVNQPQHF

clone_size: many
j_call: TRBJ2-3
d_call: NA
v_call: TRBV7-9
cdr3_nt: TGTGCCAGCAGCTTATCCGCAGGGACGGATACGCAGTATTTT
cdr3_aa: CASSLSAGTDTQYF

clone_size: few
j_call: TRBJ2-3
d_call: NA
v_call: TRBV7-2
cdr3_nt: TGTGCCAGCAGCTTAATTCGGGCCCTACCCCATTACACAGATACGCAGTATTTT
cdr3_aa: CASSLIRALPHYTDTQYF

clone_size: few
j_call: TRBJ1-4
d_call: TRBD1
v_call: TRBV4-1
cdr3_nt: TGCGCCAGCAGCCCCGAAGGGACAGGGGAACGAGAAAAACTGTTTTTT
cdr3_aa: CASSPEGTGEREKLFF

clone_size: NA
j_call: TRBJ2-5
d_call: NA
v_call: TRBV20-1
cdr3_nt: TGCAGTGTTAGATGGGGACAAAAAGAGACCCAGTACTTC
cdr3_aa: CSVRWGQKETQYF

clone_size: NA
j_call: TRBJ2-4
d_call: TRBD2
v_call: TRBV20-1
cdr3_nt: TGCAGTGCTAGTGGGCGGGAGGGCCACTACCAGCAGTACTTC
cdr3_aa: CSASGREGHYQQYF

clone_size: NA
j_call: TRBJ2-2
d_call: NA
v_call: TRBV29-1
cdr3_nt: TGCAGCGTTGCAGGTCAAGGGGCCGGGGAGCTGTTTTTT
cdr3_aa: CSVAGQGAGELFF

clone_size: NA
j_call: TRBJ2-3
d_call: TRBD2
v_call: TRBV7-3
cdr3_nt: TGTGCCAGCAGCGTAGCGGGATTAGATACGCAGTATTTT
cdr3_aa: CASSVAGLDTQYF

clone_size: few
j_call: TRBJ2-5
d_call: NA
v_call: TRBV9
cdr3_nt: TGTGCCAGCAGTGTGGGCGGGGTTCAAGAGACCCAGTACTTC
cdr3_aa: CASSVGGVQETQYF

clone_size: few
j_call: TRBJ2-7
d_call: NA
v_call: TRBV10-3
cdr3_nt: TGTGCCATCAGTGATCCCATCAAATCCTACGAGCAGTACTTC
cdr3_aa: CAISDPIKSYEQYF

clone_size: NA
j_call: TRBJ2-1
d_call: NA
v_call: TRBV7-2
cdr3_nt: TGTGCCAGCACCGCCCGGAGGTCCTACAATGAGCAGTTCTTC
cdr3_aa: CASTARRSYNEQFF

clone_size: NA
j_call: TRBJ2-7
d_call: NA
v_call: TRBV7-9
cdr3_nt: TGTGCCAGCAGCCGAGGGGAAAGCTCCTACAATGAGCAGTACTTC
cdr3_aa: CASSRGESSYNEQYF

clone_size: NA
j_call: TRBJ2-5
d_call: TRBD1
v_call: TRBV18
cdr3_nt: TGTGCCAGCTCACCACCGACAGGGGGCCGGGAGACCCAGTACTTC
cdr3_aa: CASSPPTGGRETQYF

clone_size: NA
j_call: TRBJ1-2
d_call: NA
v_call: TRBV5-6
cdr3_nt: TGTGCCAGCAGCCTTGGATTCTCCGAATATGGCTACACCTTC
cdr3_aa: CASSLGFSEYGYTF

clone_size: few
j_call: TRBJ2-5
d_call: TRBD2
v_call: TRBV28
cdr3_nt: TGTGCCACCAAACTGGCGGGAGAACAAGAGACCCAGTACTTC
cdr3_aa: CATKLAGEQETQYF

clone_size: NA
j_call: TRBJ2-5
d_call: TRBD1
v_call: TRBV12-3/TRBV12-4
cdr3_nt: TGTGCCAGCAGTTTAATACAGGGGGGGACCCAGTACTTC
cdr3_aa: CASSLIQGGTQYF